A single sample is the source of the 3 T cell receptor beta chains below, sequenced in a study of T cells after posttransplantation cyclophosphamide. Busulfan-fludarabine conditioning, marrow transplant, and cyclophosphamide on days +3 and +4 were administered. Only in-frame clones appear in the TCRdb table, and some are missing; sequencing was by immunoSEQ multiplex PCR. The table records 12,000 or so clones without singletons, the ten largest covering 20% to 30%. This material consisted of PBMCs, taken after allogeneic stem cell transplant with posttransplant cyclophosphamide. These receptor sequences come from a female patient between 40 and 50 years old who received an allogeneic stem cell transplant from a related donor, was CMV-positive, and had acute GVHD only. Some T cells may be transferred from the graft donor.

This clone was picked up many times. V usage is TRBV27 and J usage is TRBJ2-1; 14 positions match TRBD2. V gave up 5 bases and J gave up 8 bases; unmatched junction bases: 5. Germline V gene data show CDR1 as MNHEY and CDR2 as SMNVEV (reference sequence). This CDR3 contains 15 residues. The CDR3 region is CASSQGTSGSDEQFF. The CDR3 region has the DNA TGTGCCAGCAGTCAGGGGACTAGCGGGAGCGATGAGCAGTTCTTC.

This clone was counted ten times or more. The chain is built from TRBV18 and TRBJ2-2, with TRBD2 matching 13 bases. CDR1 and CDR2 (germline): KGHSH, LQKENI. This CDR3 contains 18 residues. The V segment lost 4 bases and the J segment 2 bases; nucleotides outside the gene matches: 7. The CDR3 region is CASSLTGTSGANTGELFF. The DNA for the CDR3 is TGTGCCAGCTCACTAACCGGGACTAGCGGGGCTAACACCGGGGAGCTGTTTTTT.

This clone was seen ten or more times. V and J are TRBV25-1 and TRBJ1-4; no clear D. The CDR3 consists of 14 residues. Trimming pared 2 bases from V and 8 bases from J, leaving 12 bases between. The germline V gene has CDR1 MGHDK and CDR2 SYGVNS. The CDR3 nucleotides are TGTGCCAGCAGTGAACTTGGAAACGGGGAAAAACTGTTTTTT. Amino acid sequence: CASSELGNGEKLFF.